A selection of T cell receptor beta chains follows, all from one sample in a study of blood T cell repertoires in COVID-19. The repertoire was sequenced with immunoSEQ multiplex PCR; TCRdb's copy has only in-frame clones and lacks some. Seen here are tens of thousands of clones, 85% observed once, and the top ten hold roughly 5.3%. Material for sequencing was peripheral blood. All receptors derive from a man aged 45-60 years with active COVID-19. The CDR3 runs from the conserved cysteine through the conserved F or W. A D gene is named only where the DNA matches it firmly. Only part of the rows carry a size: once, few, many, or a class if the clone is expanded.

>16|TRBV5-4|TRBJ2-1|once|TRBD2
CASSYPSGSAYNEQFF
TGTGCCAGCAGCTATCCTAGCGGGAGTGCCTACAATGAGCAGTTCTTC
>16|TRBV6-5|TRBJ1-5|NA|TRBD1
CASSSRDRGPSQPQHF
TGTGCCAGCAGTTCCCGGGACAGGGGACCTTCACAGCCCCAGCATTTT
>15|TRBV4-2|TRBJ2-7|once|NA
CASSFREGETYEQYF
TGTGCCAGCAGCTTCCGTGAGGGGGAGACCTACGAGCAGTACTTC
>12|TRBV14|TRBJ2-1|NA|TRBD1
CASSQTGIEQFF
TGTGCCAGCAGCCAGACAGGGATCGAGCAGTTCTTC
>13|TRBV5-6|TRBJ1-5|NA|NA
CASSLRDTSTQHF
TGTGCCAGCAGCTTACGGGACACCAGTACCCAGCATTTT
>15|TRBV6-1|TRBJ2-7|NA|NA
CASSESGTQAYEQYF
TGTGCCAGCAGTGAATCCGGGACTCAAGCCTACGAGCAGTACTTC
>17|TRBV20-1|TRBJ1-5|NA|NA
CSASLLLSRDLNQPQHF
TGCAGTGCTAGTTTGCTTCTAAGCAGGGATTTGAATCAGCCCCAGCATTTT
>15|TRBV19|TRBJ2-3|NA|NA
CASSINLMRADTQYF
TGTGCCAGTAGTATCAACCTGATGAGAGCAGATACGCAGTATTTT
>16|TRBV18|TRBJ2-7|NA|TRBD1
CASSYTRDRGMVEQYF
TGTGCCAGCTCATATACCCGGGACAGGGGAATGGTCGAGCAGTACTTC
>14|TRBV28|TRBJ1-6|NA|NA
CASSPSTDNSPLHF
TGTGCCAGCAGTCCTTCCACTGATAATTCACCCCTCCACTTT
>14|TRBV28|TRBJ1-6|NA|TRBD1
CASSSDRPNSPLHF
TGTGCCAGCAGTTCGGACAGGCCTAATTCACCCCTCCACTTT
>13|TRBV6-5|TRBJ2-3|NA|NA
CASRGASTDTQYF
TGTGCCAGCAGGGGGGCGAGCACAGATACGCAGTATTTT
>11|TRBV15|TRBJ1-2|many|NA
CATSRTGGYTF
TGTGCCACCAGCAGAACGGGTGGCTACACCTTC
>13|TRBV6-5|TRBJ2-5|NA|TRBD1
CAARGTGIGTQYF
TGTGCCGCGAGGGGGACAGGGATCGGGACCCAGTACTTC
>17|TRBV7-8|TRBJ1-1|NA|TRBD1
CASSPRVSWGTGTEAFF
TGTGCCAGCAGCCCAAGAGTATCGTGGGGGACAGGCACTGAAGCTTTCTTT
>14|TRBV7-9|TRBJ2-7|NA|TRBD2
CASSLVAGGGEQYF
TGTGCCAGCAGCTTAGTGGCGGGAGGAGGCGAGCAGTACTTC
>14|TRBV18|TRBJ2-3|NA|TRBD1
CASSPGDREDTQYF
TGTGCCAGCTCACCTGGGGACAGGGAAGATACGCAGTATTTT
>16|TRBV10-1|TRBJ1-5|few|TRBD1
CASSGPGTGWDQPQHF
TGCGCCAGCAGTGGTCCCGGGACAGGGTGGGATCAGCCCCAGCATTTT
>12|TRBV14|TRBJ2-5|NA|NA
CASSPSRRTQYF
TGTGCCAGCAGCCCCAGCCGGAGGACCCAGTACTTC
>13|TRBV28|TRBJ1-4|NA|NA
CASSLLKGEKLFF
TGTGCCAGCAGTTTATTAAAGGGGGAAAAACTGTTTTTT
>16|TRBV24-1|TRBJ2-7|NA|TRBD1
CATSDSRQGPAHEQYF
TGTGCCACCAGTGATTCCAGACAGGGGCCCGCCCACGAGCAGTACTTC
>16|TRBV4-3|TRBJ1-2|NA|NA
CASSQVITAVLYGYTF
TGCGCCAGCAGCCAAGTTATCACAGCCGTCCTCTATGGCTACACCTTC
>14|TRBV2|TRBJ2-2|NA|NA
CASKQDGNTGELFF
TGTGCCAGCAAACAGGACGGGAACACCGGGGAGCTGTTTTTT
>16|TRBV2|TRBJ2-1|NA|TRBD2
CASSELAGGNGSEQFF
TGTGCCAGCAGTGAGCTAGCGGGGGGCAATGGCTCTGAGCAGTTCTTC
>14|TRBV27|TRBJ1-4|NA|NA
CASGGLQPREKLFF
TGTGCCAGTGGGGGGTTACAGCCCAGGGAAAAACTGTTTTTT
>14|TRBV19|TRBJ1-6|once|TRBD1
CASAAGGMNSPLHF
TGTGCCAGTGCCGCAGGGGGCATGAATTCACCCCTCCACTTT
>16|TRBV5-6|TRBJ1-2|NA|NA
CASSTRGTSSNYGYTF
TGTGCCAGCAGCACGCGGGGGACCTCATCTAACTATGGCTACACCTTC
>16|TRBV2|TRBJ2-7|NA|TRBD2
CASSVSSGGPKNEQYF
TGTGCCAGCAGTGTCTCTAGCGGGGGGCCAAAAAACGAGCAGTACTTC
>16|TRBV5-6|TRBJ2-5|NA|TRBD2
CASSLFPAGAAETQYF
TGTGCCAGCAGCTTGTTTCCAGCGGGGGCGGCAGAGACCCAGTACTTC
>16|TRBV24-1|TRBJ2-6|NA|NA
CATSDGALSGANVLTF
TGTGCCACCAGTGATGGGGCCCTCTCTGGGGCCAACGTCCTGACTTTC
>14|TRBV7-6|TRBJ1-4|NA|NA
CASSPDFGNEKLFF
TGTGCCAGCAGCCCGGACTTTGGTAATGAAAAACTGTTTTTT
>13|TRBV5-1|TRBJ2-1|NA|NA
CASSLVGLNEQFF
TGCGCCAGCAGCTTGGTTGGACTCAATGAGCAGTTCTTC
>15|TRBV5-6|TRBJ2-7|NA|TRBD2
CASSSIREGPYEQYF
TGTGCCAGCAGCTCGATCCGGGAGGGCCCCTACGAGCAGTACTTC
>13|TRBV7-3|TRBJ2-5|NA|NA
CASSRTSQETQYF
TGTGCCAGCAGTCGGACTTCCCAAGAGACCCAGTACTTC
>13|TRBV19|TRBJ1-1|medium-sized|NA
CASNEQLNTEAFF
TGTGCCAGTAACGAACAGTTGAACACTGAAGCTTTCTTT
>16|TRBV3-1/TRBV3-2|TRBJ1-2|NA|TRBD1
CASSQDLDRAVYGYTF
TGTGCCAGCAGCCAAGATCTCGACAGGGCAGTCTATGGCTACACCTTC
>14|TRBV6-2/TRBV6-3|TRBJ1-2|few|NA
CASSRRWSGYGYTF
TGTGCCAGCAGTCGCCGATGGAGCGGATATGGCTACACCTTC